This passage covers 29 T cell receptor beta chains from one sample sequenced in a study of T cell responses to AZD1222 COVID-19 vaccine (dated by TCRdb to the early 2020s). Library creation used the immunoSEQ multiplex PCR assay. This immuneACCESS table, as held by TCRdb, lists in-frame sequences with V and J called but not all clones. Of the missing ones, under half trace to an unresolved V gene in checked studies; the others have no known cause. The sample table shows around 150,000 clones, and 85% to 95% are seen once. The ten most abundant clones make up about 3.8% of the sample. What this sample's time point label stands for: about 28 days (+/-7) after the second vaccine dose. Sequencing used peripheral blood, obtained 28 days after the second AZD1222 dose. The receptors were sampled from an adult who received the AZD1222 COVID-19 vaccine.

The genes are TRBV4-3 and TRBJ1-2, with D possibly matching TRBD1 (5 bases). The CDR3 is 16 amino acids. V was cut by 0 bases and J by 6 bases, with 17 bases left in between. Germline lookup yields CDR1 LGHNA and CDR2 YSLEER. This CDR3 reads CASSQEITGGWDGYTF. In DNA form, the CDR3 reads TGCGCCAGCAGCCAAGAGATCACGGGGGGTTGGGATGGCTACACCTTC.

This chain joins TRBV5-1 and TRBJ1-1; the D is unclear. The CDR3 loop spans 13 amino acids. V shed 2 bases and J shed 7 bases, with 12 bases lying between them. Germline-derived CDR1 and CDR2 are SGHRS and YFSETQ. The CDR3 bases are TGCGCCAGCAGCTTAACGGTGGCTGGTGAAGCTTTCTTT. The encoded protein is CASSLTVAGEAFF.

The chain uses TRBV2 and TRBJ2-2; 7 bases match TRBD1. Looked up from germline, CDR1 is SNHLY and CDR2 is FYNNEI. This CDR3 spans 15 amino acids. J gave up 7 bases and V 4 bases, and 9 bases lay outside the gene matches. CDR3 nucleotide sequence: TGTGCCAGCAGTGGACAGGGTGGAGATATCGGGGAGCTGTTTTTT. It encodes CASSGQGGDIGELFF.

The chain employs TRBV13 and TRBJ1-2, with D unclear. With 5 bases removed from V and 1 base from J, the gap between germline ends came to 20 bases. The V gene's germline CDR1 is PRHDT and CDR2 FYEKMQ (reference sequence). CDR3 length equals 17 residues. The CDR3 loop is CASSVPVSAAHNYGYTF. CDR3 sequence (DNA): TGTGCCAGCAGCGTACCAGTTTCGGCAGCTCATAACTATGGCTACACCTTC. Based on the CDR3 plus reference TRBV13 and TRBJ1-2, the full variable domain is AAGVIQSPRHLIKEKRETATLKCYPIPRHDTVYWYQQGPGQDPQFLISFYEKMQSDKGSIPDRFSAQQFSDYHSELNMSSLELGDSALYFCASSVPVSAAHNYGYTFGSGTRLTVV.

CDR3 sequence reads: CASSHRAGGTSSYEQYF. CDR3 coding DNA: TGCGCCAGCAGCCACCGGGCCGGCGGGACCAGCTCCTACGAGCAGTACTTC. The chain links TRBV4-1 to TRBJ2-7, with TRBD2 as a possible D gene (6 bases). This CDR3 is built from 17 residues. The V gene's germline CDR1 is MGHRA and CDR2 YSYEKL. V lost 3 bases and J 0 bases, leaving 18 bases between the germline ends.

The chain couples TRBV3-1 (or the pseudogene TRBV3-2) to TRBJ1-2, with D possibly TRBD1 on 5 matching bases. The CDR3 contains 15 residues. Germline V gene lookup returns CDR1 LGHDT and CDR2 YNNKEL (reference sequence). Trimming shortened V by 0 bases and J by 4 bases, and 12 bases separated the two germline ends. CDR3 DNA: TGTGCCAGCAGCCAAGATGGAAGGGGAATCTATGGCTACACCTTC. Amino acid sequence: CASSQDGRGIYGYTF.

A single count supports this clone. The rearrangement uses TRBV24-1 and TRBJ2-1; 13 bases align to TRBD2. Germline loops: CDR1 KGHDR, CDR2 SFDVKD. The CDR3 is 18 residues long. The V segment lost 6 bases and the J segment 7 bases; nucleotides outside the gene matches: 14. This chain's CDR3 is CATSTDSGLAGVNNEQFF. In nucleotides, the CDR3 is TGTGCCACCAGTACCGATTCAGGACTAGCGGGAGTCAATAATGAGCAGTTCTTC.

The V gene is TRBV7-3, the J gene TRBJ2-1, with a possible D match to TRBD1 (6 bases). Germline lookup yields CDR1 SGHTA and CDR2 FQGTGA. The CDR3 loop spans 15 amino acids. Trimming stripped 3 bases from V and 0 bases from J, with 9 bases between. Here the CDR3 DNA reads TGTGCCAGCAGCTTGGACAGCAGCTCCTACAATGAGCAGTTCTTC. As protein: CASSLDSSSYNEQFF.

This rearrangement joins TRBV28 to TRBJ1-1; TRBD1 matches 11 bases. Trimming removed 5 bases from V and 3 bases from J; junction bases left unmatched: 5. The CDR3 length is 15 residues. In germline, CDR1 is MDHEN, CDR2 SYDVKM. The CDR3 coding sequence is TGTGCCAGCAGTACCTGGGACAGGGGGGACACTGAAGCTTTCTTT. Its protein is CASSTWDRGDTEAFF.

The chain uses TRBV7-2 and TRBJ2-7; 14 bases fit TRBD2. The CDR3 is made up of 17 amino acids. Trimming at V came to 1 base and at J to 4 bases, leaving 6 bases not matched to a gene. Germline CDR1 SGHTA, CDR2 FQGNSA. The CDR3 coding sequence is TGTGCCAGCAGCTTAGTAGGGACTAGCGGGAGTTGGTACGAGCAGTACTTC. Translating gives CASSLVGTSGSWYEQYF. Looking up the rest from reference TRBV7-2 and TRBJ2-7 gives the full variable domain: GAGVSQSPSNKVTEKGKDVELRCDPISGHTALYWYRQSLGQGLEFLIYFQGNSAPDKSGLPSDRFSAERTGGSVSTLTIQRTQQEDSAVYLCASSLVGTSGSWYEQYFGPGTRLTVT.

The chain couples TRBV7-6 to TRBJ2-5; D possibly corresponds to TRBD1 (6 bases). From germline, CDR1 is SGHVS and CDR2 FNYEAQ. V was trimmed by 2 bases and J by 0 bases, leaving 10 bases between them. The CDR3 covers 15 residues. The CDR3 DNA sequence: TGTGCCAGCAGCTTAAGGGGGACGTACCAAGAGACCCAGTACTTC. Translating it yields CASSLRGTYQETQYF.

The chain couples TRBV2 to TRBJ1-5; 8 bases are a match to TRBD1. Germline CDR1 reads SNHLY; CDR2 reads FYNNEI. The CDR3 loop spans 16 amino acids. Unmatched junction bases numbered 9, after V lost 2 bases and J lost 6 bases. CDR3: CASSEIGQGAIQPQHF. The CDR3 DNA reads TGTGCCAGCAGTGAAATCGGTCAGGGGGCCATTCAGCCCCAGCATTTT.

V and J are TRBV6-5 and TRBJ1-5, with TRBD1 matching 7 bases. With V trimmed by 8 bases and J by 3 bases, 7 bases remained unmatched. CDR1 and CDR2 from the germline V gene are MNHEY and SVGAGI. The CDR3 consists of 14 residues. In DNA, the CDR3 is TGTGCCAGCGCCCGGGACAGTAACAATCAGCCCCAGCATTTT. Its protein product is CASARDSNNQPQHF.

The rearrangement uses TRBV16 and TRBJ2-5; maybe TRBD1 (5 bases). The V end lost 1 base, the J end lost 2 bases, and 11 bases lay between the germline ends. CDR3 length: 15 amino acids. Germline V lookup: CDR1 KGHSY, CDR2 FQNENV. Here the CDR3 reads CASSQLSRQQETQYF. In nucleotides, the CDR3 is TGTGCCAGCAGCCAATTGTCGAGACAGCAAGAGACCCAGTACTTC.

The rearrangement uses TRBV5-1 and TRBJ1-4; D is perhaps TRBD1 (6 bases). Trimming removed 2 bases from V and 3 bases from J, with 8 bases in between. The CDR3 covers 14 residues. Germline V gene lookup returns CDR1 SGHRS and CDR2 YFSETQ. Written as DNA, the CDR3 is TGCGCCAGCAGCTTACAGGGAGCTAATGAAAAACTGTTTTTT. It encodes CASSLQGANEKLFF.

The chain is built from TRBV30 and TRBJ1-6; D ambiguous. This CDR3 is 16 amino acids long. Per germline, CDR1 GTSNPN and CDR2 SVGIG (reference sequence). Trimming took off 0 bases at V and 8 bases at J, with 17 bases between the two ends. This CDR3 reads CAWSVIGGTDDSPLHF. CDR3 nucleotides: TGTGCCTGGAGTGTAATAGGTGGAACCGACGATTCACCCCTCCACTTT.

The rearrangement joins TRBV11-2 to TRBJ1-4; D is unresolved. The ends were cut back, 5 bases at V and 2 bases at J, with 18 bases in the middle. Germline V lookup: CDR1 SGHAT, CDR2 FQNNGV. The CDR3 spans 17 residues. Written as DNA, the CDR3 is TGTGCCAGCAGCAGAAACGGGGTCGGTGCGACTAATGAAAAACTGTTTTTT. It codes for CASSRNGVGATNEKLFF.

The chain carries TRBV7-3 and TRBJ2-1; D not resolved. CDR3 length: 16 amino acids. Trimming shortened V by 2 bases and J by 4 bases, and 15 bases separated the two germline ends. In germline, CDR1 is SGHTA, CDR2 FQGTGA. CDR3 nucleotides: TGTGCCAGCAGCTTATTTGTTGGGGATAGGTACAATGAGCAGTTCTTC. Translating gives CASSLFVGDRYNEQFF.

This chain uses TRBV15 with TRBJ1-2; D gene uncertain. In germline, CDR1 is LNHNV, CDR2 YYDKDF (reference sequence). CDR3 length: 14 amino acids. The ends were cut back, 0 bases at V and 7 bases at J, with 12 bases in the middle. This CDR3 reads CATSRDLVNPGYTF. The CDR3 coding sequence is TGTGCCACCAGCAGAGATCTGGTCAATCCTGGCTACACCTTC.

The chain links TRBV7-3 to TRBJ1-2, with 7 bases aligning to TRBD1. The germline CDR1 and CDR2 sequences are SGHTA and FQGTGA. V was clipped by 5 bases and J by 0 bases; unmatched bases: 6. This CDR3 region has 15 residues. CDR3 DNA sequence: TGTGCCAGCAGCCCAGGGGGGACAGCTAACTATGGCTACACCTTC. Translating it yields CASSPGGTANYGYTF.

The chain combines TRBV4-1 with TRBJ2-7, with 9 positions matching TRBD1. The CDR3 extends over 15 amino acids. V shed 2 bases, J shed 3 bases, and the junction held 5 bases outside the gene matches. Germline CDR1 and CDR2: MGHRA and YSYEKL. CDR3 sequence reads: CASSQPGQGLYEQYF. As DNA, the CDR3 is TGCGCCAGCAGCCAACCGGGACAGGGACTCTACGAGCAGTACTTC.

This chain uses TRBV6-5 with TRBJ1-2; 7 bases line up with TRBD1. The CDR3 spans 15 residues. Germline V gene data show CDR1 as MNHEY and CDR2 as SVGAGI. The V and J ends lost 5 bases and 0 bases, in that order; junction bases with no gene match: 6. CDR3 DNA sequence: TGTGCCAGCAGTAGGGACAGCATAGCTAACTATGGCTACACCTTC. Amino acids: CASSRDSIANYGYTF.

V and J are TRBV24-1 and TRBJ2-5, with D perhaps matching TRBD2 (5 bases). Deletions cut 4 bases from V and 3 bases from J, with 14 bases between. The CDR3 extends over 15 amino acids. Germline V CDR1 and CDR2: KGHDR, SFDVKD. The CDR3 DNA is TGTGCCACCAGTGACCCAACACTAGATAAAGAGACCCAGTACTTC. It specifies CATSDPTLDKETQYF.

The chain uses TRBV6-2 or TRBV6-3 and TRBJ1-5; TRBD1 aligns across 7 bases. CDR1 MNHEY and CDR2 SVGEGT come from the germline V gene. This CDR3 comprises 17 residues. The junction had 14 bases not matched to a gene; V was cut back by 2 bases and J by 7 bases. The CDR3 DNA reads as TGTGCCAGCAGTTACATCCCTGACAGGGTGCGGGGACAGCCCCAGCATTTT. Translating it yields CASSYIPDRVRGQPQHF.

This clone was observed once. The CDR3 DNA follows: TGTGCCAGTGGACCTAGCGGGAGGAGCCACGAGCAGTACTTC. Translation gives CASGPSGRSHEQYF. The chain links TRBV6-5 to TRBJ2-7, with 11 bases identical to TRBD2. Germline V gene data show CDR1 as MNHEY and CDR2 as SVGAGI. J gave up 5 bases and V 9 bases, and 9 bases lay outside the gene matches. CDR3 length: 14 amino acids.

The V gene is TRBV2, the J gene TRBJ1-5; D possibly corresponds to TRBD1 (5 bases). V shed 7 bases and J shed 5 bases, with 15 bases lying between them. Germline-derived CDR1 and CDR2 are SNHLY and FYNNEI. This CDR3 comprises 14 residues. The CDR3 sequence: CASKTDNFDQPQHF. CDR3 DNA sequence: TGTGCCAGCAAGACAGACAATTTTGATCAGCCCCAGCATTTT. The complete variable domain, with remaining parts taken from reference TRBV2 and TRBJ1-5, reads EPEVTQTPSHQVTQMGQEVILRCVPISNHLYFYWYRQILGQKVEFLVSFYNNEISEKSEIFDDQFSVERPDGSNFTLKIRSTKLEDSAMYFCASKTDNFDQPQHFGDGTRLSIL.

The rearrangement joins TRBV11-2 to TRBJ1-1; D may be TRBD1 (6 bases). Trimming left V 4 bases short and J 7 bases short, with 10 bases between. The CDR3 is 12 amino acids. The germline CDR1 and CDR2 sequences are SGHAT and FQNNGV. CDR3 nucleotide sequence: TGTGCCAGCAGCTCGGGACAAGTTGAAGCTTTCTTT. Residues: CASSSGQVEAFF.

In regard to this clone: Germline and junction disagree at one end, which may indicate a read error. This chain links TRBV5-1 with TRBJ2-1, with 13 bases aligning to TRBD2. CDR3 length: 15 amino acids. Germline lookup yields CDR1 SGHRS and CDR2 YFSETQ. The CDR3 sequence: CASSSRTSGRNDQFF. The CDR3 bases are TGCGCCAGCAGCTCCCGGACTAGCGGGAGAAATGATCAGTTCTTC.

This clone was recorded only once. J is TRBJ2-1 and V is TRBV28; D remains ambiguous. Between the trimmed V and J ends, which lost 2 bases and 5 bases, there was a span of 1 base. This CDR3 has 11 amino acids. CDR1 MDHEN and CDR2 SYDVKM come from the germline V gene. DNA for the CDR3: TGTGCCAGCAGTTTAAACAATGAGCAGTTCTTC. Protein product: CASSLNNEQFF.